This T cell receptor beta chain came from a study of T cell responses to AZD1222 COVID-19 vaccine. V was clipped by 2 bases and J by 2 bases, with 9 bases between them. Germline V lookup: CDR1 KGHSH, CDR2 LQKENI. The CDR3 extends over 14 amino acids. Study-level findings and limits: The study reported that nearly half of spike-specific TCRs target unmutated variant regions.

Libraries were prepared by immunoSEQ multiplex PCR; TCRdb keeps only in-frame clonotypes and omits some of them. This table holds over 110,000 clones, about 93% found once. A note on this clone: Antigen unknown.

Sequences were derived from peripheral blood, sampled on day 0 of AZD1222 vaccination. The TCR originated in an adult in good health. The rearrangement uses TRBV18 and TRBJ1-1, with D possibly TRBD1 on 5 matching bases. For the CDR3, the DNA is TGTGCCAGCTCACCATCCGGGGGAAACACTGAAGCTTTCTTT. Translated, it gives CASSPSGGNTEAFF.